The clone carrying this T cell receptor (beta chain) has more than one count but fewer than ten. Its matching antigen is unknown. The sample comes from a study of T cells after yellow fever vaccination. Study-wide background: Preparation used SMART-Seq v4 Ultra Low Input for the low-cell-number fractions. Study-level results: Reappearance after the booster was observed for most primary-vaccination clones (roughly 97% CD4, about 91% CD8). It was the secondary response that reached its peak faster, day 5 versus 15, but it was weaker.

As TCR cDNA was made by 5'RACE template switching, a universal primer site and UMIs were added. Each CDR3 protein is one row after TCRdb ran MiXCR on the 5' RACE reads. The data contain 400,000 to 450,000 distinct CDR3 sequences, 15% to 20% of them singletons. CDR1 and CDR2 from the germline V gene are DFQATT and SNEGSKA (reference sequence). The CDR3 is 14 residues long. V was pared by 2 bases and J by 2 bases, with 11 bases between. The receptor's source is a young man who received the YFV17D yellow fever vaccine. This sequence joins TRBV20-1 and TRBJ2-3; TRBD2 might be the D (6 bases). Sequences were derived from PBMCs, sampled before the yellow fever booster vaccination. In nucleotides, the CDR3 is TGCAGTGCTAGACGAGCGGGTGTCACAGATACGCAGTATTTT. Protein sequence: CSARRAGVTDTQYF.